This TCR beta chain was identified in a study of graft-versus-host responses after intestinal transplantation (dated by TCRdb to 2020 to 2022). Some background on the complete study: Multivisceral, liver-intestinal, or isolated intestinal transplants were received by the recipients. Every recipient was given anti-thymocyte globulin induction, then maintenance tacrolimus and steroids for 3 to 4 years. After intestinal transplantation, graft-versus-host and host-versus-graft alloreactive T cell clones in the graft, circulation and bone marrow were tracked using bulk TCR-beta CDR3 sequencing. Alloreactive clones were identified by sequencing pre-transplant mixed lymphocyte reaction products and comparing these products with unstimulated pre-transplant donor and recipient T cells. The cohort enrolled under 25 intestinal transplant recipients including one retransplant, and a few patients lacking pretransplant specimens were excluded. Donor T cell macrochimerism was defined as a peak of at least 4% donor T cells among recipient peripheral blood mononuclear cells. Instead of going to the commercial service, samples from a few later patients were sequenced in-house on an Illumina MiSeq and processed with MiXCR.

Counted from cysteine to phenylalanine, this CDR3 has 16 amino acids. CDR3 DNA is the only sequence kept; it has 48 bases, read in frame from the first base. From the germline V gene, CDR1 is SNHLY and CDR2 is FYNNEI. V gives up 7 bases and J gives up 1 base, and the segment between their germline ends measures 16 bases. Of note for this clone: No antigen is known for it. Qualities for individual bases were not recorded, and no much larger clone is one base off.

The library was generated by the immunoSEQ multiplex PCR assay. For most patients, high-throughput TCR-beta CDR3 sequencing of genomic DNA was performed by Adaptive Biotechnologies. Per the original workflow: Adaptive's ImmunoSEQ software supplied the TCR sequencing data for 15 to 20 patients, while MiXCR and VDJtools were used to process a few other patients. CDR3 nucleotide sequences shared between donor and recipient were removed because their origin could not be assigned. To be classed as alloreactive, a clone needed at least 2-fold expansion over unstimulated cells and a minimum CFSE-low frequency of 0.002% (template counts) or 0.001% (read counts). Clones detected in sequenced pre-transplant spleen, lymph node, or MLR CFSE-low populations of the donor or recipient were defined as mappable. The cumulative frequency of alloreactive clones was calculated as a percentage of all sequences, weighted by copy number. TCRdb carries this immuneACCESS record with in-frame sequences only. Its versions omit some clonotypes, under half of them owing to an unresolved V gene in the studies checked, with the rest unexplained. V and J calls plus clone size are reproduced from that table; the DNA served to infer D and trimming. Across this sample there are fewer than 45,000 clones, with about 90% seen only once. Together, the top ten hold under 2.5% of the sample.

Here is what the overall study found, with its caveats: Peak levels of circulating GvH clones were associated with declines in HvG clones early after transplant. In patients with donor T cell macrochimerism, the allografts had high GvH to HvG T cell clonal ratios. Conclusions were limited by the relatively low number and heterogeneity of intestinal transplant patients. GvH clones were detected in recipient bone marrow, and some appeared earlier in ileal mucosa or blood, consistent with an intestinal mucosal origin.

In the first month after transplant, blood samples were collected up to 4 times, and after that at least monthly when available. This TCR derives from a human patient who received an intestinal transplant, so some T cells may come from the graft donor. Here the sequenced sample was PBMCs, taken around 43 weeks after intestinal transplant. This receptor chain uses TRBV2 and TRBJ2-2; the D gene assignment is ambiguous. Read as DNA, the sequence is TGTGCCAGCATGCGTTCCAAGAATCTGAACACCGGGGAGCTGTTTTTT. This codes for CASMRSKNLNTGELFF.